Presented here are 17 T cell receptor beta chains from one specimen sequenced in a study of T cells in Graves' hyperthyroidism and ophthalmopathy (dated by TCRdb to about 2019). The method was multiplex PCR. TCRdb lists the instrument as Illumina HiSeq 2000. The TCR beta CDR3 regions were amplified from RNA transcripts. For the first round of RT-PCR on the TCR CDR3, the HTBI primer set was used together with the Qiagen OneStep RT-PCR kit. TCRdb reworked the public reads: Q25 trimming with fastp, MiXCR clone assembly, productive beta chains retained. Entries are consolidated by CDR3 protein sequence, retaining the most common genes and DNA. The sample table lists about 400,000 distinct CDR3 sequences, about 16% of them with a count of one. The top ten constitute 30% to 35% of the sample. Sequencing input: blood. Every receptor here comes from a woman aged 25 to 39 with Graves' hyperthyroidism.

V usage is TRBV6-5 and J usage is TRBJ2-2, with 10 bases lining up with TRBD2. The germline V gene has CDR1 MNHEY and CDR2 SVGAGI. The CDR3 runs 16 residues. V gave up 0 bases and J gave up 7 bases; unmatched junction bases: 5. CDR3 loop: CASSYSQREGIGELFF. DNA of the CDR3: TGTGCCAGCAGTTACTCTCAGCGGGAGGGTATCGGGGAGCTGTTTTTT.

This clonotype was observed a few times. V is TRBV7-2 and J is TRBJ1-3; weak D call: TRBD1 (5 bases). V was cut by 1 base and J by 3 bases, with 10 bases left in between. Looked up from germline, CDR1 is SGHTA and CDR2 is FQGNSA. The CDR3 consists of 15 residues. The CDR3: CASSLDRGGGNTIYF. The CDR3 DNA reads as TGTGCCAGCAGCTTAGATCGCGGGGGTGGAAACACCATATATTTT. Combining the CDR3 with reference TRBV7-2 and TRBJ1-3 gives the whole variable domain GAGVSQSPSNKVTEKGKDVELRCDPISGHTALYWYRQSLGQGLEFLIYFQGNSAPDKSGLPSDRFSAERTGGSVSTLTIQRTQQEDSAVYLCASSLDRGGGNTIYFGEGSWLTVV.

This clonotype was detected a few times. Being one base from a much bigger clone, this may be a read error. The conserved final phenylalanine or tryptophan is absent from the CDR3, which likely points to a read error. CDR3 in amino acids: CASSGDSNLSGRYYEQYL. The CDR3 DNA sequence: TGTGCCAGCAGTGGGGACTCAAACCTTAGCGGGAGGTACTACGAGCAGTACCTC. The J gene is TRBJ2-7, the V gene TRBV6-1; TRBD2 matches 10 bases. The V segment lost 4 bases and the J segment 3 bases; nucleotides outside the gene matches: 15. The V gene's germline CDR1 is MNHNS and CDR2 SASEGT. The CDR3 covers 18 residues.

This clonotype was recorded many times. The chain joins TRBV5-1 to TRBJ2-7; 8 bases match TRBD2. The V and J ends lost 2 bases and 6 bases, in that order; junction bases with no gene match: 13. CDR1 is SGHRS, CDR2 YFSETQ, per germline. The CDR3 is 16 amino acids. The CDR3 DNA follows: TGCGCCAGCAGCTTTCAGGTTTCGGGACTAGGATCCGAGCAGTACTTC. It yields the protein CASSFQVSGLGSEQYF.

The rearrangement uses TRBV25-1 and TRBJ1-1; 8 nucleotides match TRBD1. Trimming removed 4 bases from V and 4 bases from J; junction bases left unmatched: 11. Germline V lookup: CDR1 MGHDK, CDR2 SYGVNS. This CDR3 has 16 amino acids. The CDR3 DNA is TGTGCCAGCAGTGCCCCTCCGGGACAGGTTTTCACTGAAGCTTTCTTT. Its translation: CASSAPPGQVFTEAFF.

This clonotype was detected many times. The chain joins TRBV18 to TRBJ2-7; 13 bases are a match to TRBD2. J was trimmed by 7 bases and V by 3 bases; bases with no gene match: 12. Germline-derived CDR1 and CDR2 are KGHSH and LQKENI. The CDR3 spans 17 residues. Written as DNA, the CDR3 is TGTGCCAGCTCACCCGGGACTAGCGGGAAGGGGCCCGGGGAGCAGTACTTC. It is translated as CASSPGTSGKGPGEQYF.

This clonotype was recorded at least ten times. V usage is TRBV20-1 and J usage is TRBJ1-1; no clear D gene. The CDR3 has 14 residues. Germline V CDR1 and CDR2: DFQATT, SNEGSKA (reference sequence). Trimming removed 6 bases from V and 1 base from J, with 15 bases in between. The chain's CDR3 is CSAVGGTSNTEAFF. Here the CDR3 DNA reads TGCAGTGCCGTCGGAGGCACTTCGAACACTGAAGCTTTCTTT.

This clonotype showed up many times. The V gene is TRBV28, the J gene TRBJ2-5; 8 nucleotides line up with TRBD2. V trimming: 10 bases; J trimming: 3 bases; junction bases outside the gene matches: 10. This CDR3 is built from 14 residues. Germline CDR1 and CDR2: MDHEN and SYDVKM. Written as DNA, the CDR3 is TGTGCCACCTCTTCCGGGAGGGGGAAAGAGACCCAGTACTTC. Protein product: CATSSGRGKETQYF.

This clonotype appeared many times. This CDR3 reads CASDAGGNIQYF. Written as DNA, the CDR3 is TGTGCCAGCGACGCTGGGGGGAACATTCAGTACTTC. The V and J genes are TRBV30 and TRBJ2-4; the D gene is possibly TRBD2 (6 bases). The CDR3 is made up of 12 amino acids. The V gene's germline CDR1 is GTSNPN and CDR2 SVGIG (reference sequence). The V gene lost 8 bases and the J gene lost 7 bases, with 15 bases spanning the gap.

Only a few counts were recorded for this clonotype. The chain couples TRBV2 to TRBJ2-6, with D hard to call. CDR1 and CDR2 (germline): SNHLY, FYNNEI. The CDR3 length is 12 residues. Trimming removed 3 bases from V and 11 bases from J, with 8 bases in between. In DNA, the CDR3 is TGTGCCAGCAGTGAGACACCCGACGTCCTGACTTTC. It yields the protein CASSETPDVLTF.

This clonotype came up many times. The chain combines TRBV5-1 with TRBJ1-5; unclear D gene. Trimming pared 0 bases from V and 2 bases from J, leaving 9 bases between. CDR1 is SGHRS, CDR2 YFSETQ, per germline. CDR3 size: 15 residues. The CDR3 reads CASSLVAGGNQPQHF. As DNA, the CDR3 is TGCGCCAGCAGCTTGGTGGCCGGAGGCAATCAGCCCCAGCATTTT.

This sequence joins TRBV11-3 and TRBJ2-1, with D perhaps TRBD2 (5 bases). V lost 1 base to trimming and J lost 12 bases, with 13 bases between them. This CDR3 is 13 amino acids long. The germline V gene has CDR1 SGHNT and CDR2 YENEEA. The chain's CDR3 is CASSLAAEAVQFF. Here the CDR3 DNA reads TGTGCCAGCAGCTTAGCGGCGGAGGCTGTGCAGTTCTTC.

This clonotype was seen at least ten times. CDR3: CSARELFRTSKETQYF. In DNA, the CDR3 is TGCAGTGCTAGAGAACTTTTTAGGACTAGCAAAGAGACCCAGTACTTC. This chain uses TRBV20-1 with TRBJ2-5; 8 nucleotides align to TRBD2. Trimming took 0 bases from V and 3 from J; bases not matched to a gene: 9. Germline loops: CDR1 DFQATT, CDR2 SNEGSKA (reference sequence). The CDR3 is made up of 16 amino acids.

Concerning this clonotype itself: A much larger clone lies one base from this, so it may be a read error. The J gene is TRBJ1-5, the V gene TRBV7-2, with 7 bases matching TRBD1. The CDR3 runs to 14 residues. V was pared by 4 bases and J by 5 bases, with 5 bases of the junction left unmatched. Germline V gene lookup returns CDR1 SGHTA and CDR2 FQGNSA. In DNA form, the CDR3 reads TGTGCCAGCAGCTCGGACAGGACTTATCAGCCCCAGCATTTT. Translating gives CASSSDRTYQPQHF.

On this clonotype itself: Just one base apart from a much larger clone, this may be a read error. This chain uses TRBV6-1 with TRBJ1-1, with D maybe TRBD1 (5 bases). Per germline, CDR1 MNHNS and CDR2 SASEGT. The CDR3 is 15 amino acids. Trimming pared 6 bases from V and 0 bases from J, leaving 14 bases between. The CDR3 DNA sequence: TGTGCCAGCAGGAGGGGCTTCGGGGTGAACACTGAAGCTTTCTTT. This sequence encodes CASRRGFGVNTEAFF.

This chain uses TRBV29-1 with TRBJ2-5; 9 nucleotides agree with TRBD2. Trimming removed 7 bases from V and 5 bases from J; junction bases left unmatched: 11. The CDR3 runs to 14 residues. Germline V lookup: CDR1 SQVTM, CDR2 ANQGSEA. The CDR3 DNA follows: TGCAGCGCCTATAGCGGCGGACTAGCGGAGACCCAGTACTTC. Translation: CSAYSGGLAETQYF.

In its sample, this clonotype was seen many times. The chain has TRBV20-1 and TRBJ2-3; 8 nucleotides agree with TRBD2. CDR1 DFQATT and CDR2 SNEGSKA come from the germline V gene (reference sequence). The CDR3 covers 15 residues. Trimming at V came to 1 base and at J to 1 base, leaving 4 bases not matched to a gene. This CDR3 is CSARVMTSGTDTQYF. For the CDR3, the DNA is TGCAGTGCTAGAGTGATGACTAGCGGCACAGATACGCAGTATTTT.